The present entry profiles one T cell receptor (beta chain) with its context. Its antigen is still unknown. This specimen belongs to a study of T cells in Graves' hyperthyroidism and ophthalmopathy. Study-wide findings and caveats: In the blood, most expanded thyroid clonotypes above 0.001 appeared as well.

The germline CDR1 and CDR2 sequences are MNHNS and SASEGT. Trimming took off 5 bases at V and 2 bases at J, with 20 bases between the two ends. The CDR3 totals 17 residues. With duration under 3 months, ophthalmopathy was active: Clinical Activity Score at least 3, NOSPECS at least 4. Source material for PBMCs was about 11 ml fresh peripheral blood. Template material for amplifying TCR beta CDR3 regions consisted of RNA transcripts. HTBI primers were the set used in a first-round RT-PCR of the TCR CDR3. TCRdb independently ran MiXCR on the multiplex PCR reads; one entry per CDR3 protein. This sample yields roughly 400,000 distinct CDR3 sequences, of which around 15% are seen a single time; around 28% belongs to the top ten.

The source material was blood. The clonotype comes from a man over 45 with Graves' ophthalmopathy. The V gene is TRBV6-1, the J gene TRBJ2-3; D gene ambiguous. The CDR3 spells CASSYGVSAADTDTQYF. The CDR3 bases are TGTGCCAGCAGTTATGGGGTTTCGGCGGCGGACACAGATACGCAGTATTTT.